A single sample is the source of the 26 T cell receptor beta chains below, sequenced in a study of blood T cell repertoires in COVID-19 (dated by TCRdb to about 2020). Library method: the immunoSEQ multiplex PCR assay. TCRdb took over this immuneACCESS table, retaining in-frame rearrangements with V and J assigned. Such tables are incomplete; in checked studies, under half of the missing clones stem from an unresolved V gene, and the remainder is unexplained. The sample has 45,000 to 55,000 clones on record, about 83% of them singletons. The top ten constitute 1.6% of the sample. Sequenced sample: peripheral blood. The source of these receptors is a man aged 50 to 60 with acute or convalescent COVID-19.

The V gene is TRBV11-2, the J gene TRBJ2-7; D not resolved. CDR1 SGHAT and CDR2 FQNNGV come from the germline V gene. V was cut by 6 bases and J by 5 bases, with 8 bases left in between. The CDR3 has 11 residues. This CDR3 reads CASSLIDEQYF. In DNA, the CDR3 is TGTGCCAGCAGTCTTATAGACGAGCAGTACTTC. Filled out from reference TRBV11-2 and TRBJ2-7, the complete variable domain reads EAGVAQSPRYKIIEKRQSVAFWCNPISGHATLYWYQQILGQGPKLLIQFQNNGVVDDSQLPKDRFSAERLKGVDSTLKIQPAKLEDSAVYLCASSLIDEQYFGPGTRLTVT.

The V and J genes are TRBV5-6 and TRBJ2-5, with D unresolved. The V end was cut by 1 base, the J end by 7 bases, with 8 bases between. CDR1 SGHDT and CDR2 YYEEEE come from the germline V gene. This CDR3 is 12 amino acids long. The CDR3 here is CASSLYFGTQYF. As DNA, the CDR3 is TGTGCCAGCAGCTTGTATTTCGGGACCCAGTACTTC. Based on the CDR3 plus reference TRBV5-6 and TRBJ2-5, the full variable domain is DAGVTQSPTHLIKTRGQQVTLRCSPKSGHDTVSWYQQALGQGPQFIFQYYEEEERQRGNFPDRFSGHQFPNYSSELNVNALLLGDSALYLCASSLYFGTQYFGPGTRLLVL.

CDR3 coding DNA: TGTGCCAGCAGCCTACAGGGGATTTATGGCTATGGCTACACCTTC. Encoded protein: CASSLQGIYGYGYTF. The gene calls are TRBV5-4 and TRBJ1-2; 7 bases map to TRBD1. V gave up 4 bases and J gave up 4 bases; unmatched junction bases: 10. The CDR3 totals 15 residues. Germline CDR1 is SGHNT and CDR2 is YYREEE (reference sequence).

Here the CDR3 reads CASGEGELFF. The CDR3 DNA is TGTGCCAGCGGAGAAGGGGAGCTGTTTTTT. V gene TRBV27 combines with J gene TRBJ2-2, with D uncertain. V was cut by 8 bases and J by 8 bases, with 6 bases left in between. The CDR3 is made up of 10 amino acids. Germline V gene sequence: CDR1 MNHEY, CDR2 SMNVEV (reference sequence).

V usage is TRBV3-1 (or the pseudogene TRBV3-2) and J usage is TRBJ2-1, with D possibly matching TRBD1 (8 bases). Trimming left V 2 bases short and J 10 bases short, with 15 bases between. There are 14 residues in the CDR3. Per the germline V gene, CDR1 is LGHDT and CDR2 is YNNKEL (reference sequence). The CDR3 DNA reads as TGTGCCAGCAGCCAATCGTACAGGGGGGGGGAGCAGTTCTTC. Amino acid sequence: CASSQSYRGGEQFF.

The CDR3 reads CASSSLGTKLDNEQFF. Written as DNA, the CDR3 is TGTGCCAGCAGCTCACTTGGGACTAAACTTGACAATGAGCAGTTCTTC. The rearrangement uses TRBV11-3 and TRBJ2-1; 7 bases agree with TRBD2. This CDR3 spans 16 amino acids. Germline CDR1 and CDR2: SGHNT and YENEEA. V dropped 4 bases and J dropped 5; count of bases not matched to a gene: 11.

The J gene is TRBJ1-5, the V gene TRBV19; TRBD1 matches at 7 bases. Per the germline V gene, CDR1 is LNHDA and CDR2 is SQIVND (reference sequence). The CDR3 extends over 14 amino acids. The trim removed 10 bases at V and 7 bases at J, leaving 13 bases unmatched. CDR3 bases: TGTGCCACCAGGGAGGCAGGGGGAATCCAGCCCCAGCATTTT. Amino acid sequence: CATREAGGIQPQHF.

The CDR3 sequence: CASSRIGLAGSETQYF. As DNA, the CDR3 is TGCGCCAGCAGCCGAATCGGACTAGCGGGGTCAGAGACCCAGTACTTC. V and J are TRBV4-1 and TRBJ2-5; the match to TRBD2 covers 12 bases. The CDR3 runs to 16 residues. The V gene end was trimmed by 4 bases and the J gene end by 4 bases; junction bases not matched to a gene: 7. Germline CDR1 is MGHRA and CDR2 is YSYEKL.

This rearrangement joins TRBV5-1 to TRBJ1-2; 7 bases are shared with TRBD1. The CDR3 contains 13 residues. Germline CDR1 SGHRS, CDR2 YFSETQ. V lost 1 base, J lost 9 bases, and 6 bases stayed unmatched. The CDR3 is CASSLPGGNSYTF. CDR3 DNA: TGCGCCAGCAGCTTGCCAGGGGGGAATAGCTACACCTTC.

CDR3 in DNA: TGTGCCAGCAGCTGGCGGGGGGGATCCTACGAGCAGTACTTC. This codes for CASSWRGGSYEQYF. The chain recombines TRBV7-2 with TRBJ2-7; 9 bases agree with TRBD2. The CDR3 contains 14 residues. V gave up 4 bases and J gave up 1 base; unmatched junction bases: 2. In germline, CDR1 is SGHTA, CDR2 FQGNSA. Variable domain in full (rest from reference TRBV7-2 and TRBJ2-7): GAGVSQSPSNKVTEKGKDVELRCDPISGHTALYWYRQSLGQGLEFLIYFQGNSAPDKSGLPSDRFSAERTGGSVSTLTIQRTQQEDSAVYLCASSWRGGSYEQYFGPGTRLTVT.

J is TRBJ2-7 and V is TRBV5-4, with 10 nucleotides matching TRBD1. Trimming took 2 bases from V and 5 from J; bases not matched to a gene: 7. Germline V gene data show CDR1 as SGHNT and CDR2 as YYREEE (reference sequence). This CDR3 spans 15 amino acids. CDR3 loop: CASSFRGDRGHEQYF. CDR3 DNA: TGTGCCAGCAGCTTTAGGGGGGACAGGGGACACGAGCAGTACTTC.

The chain is built from TRBV5-8 and TRBJ1-2; the match to TRBD1 covers 7 bases. The CDR3 length is 16 residues. CDR1 and CDR2 from the germline V gene are SGHTS and YDEGEE. Trimming cost V 1 base and J 2 bases; bases outside gene matches: 8. CDR3 loop: CASSLTTGTVNYGYTF. The CDR3 nucleotides are TGTGCCAGCAGCTTGACAACCGGGACAGTAAACTATGGCTACACCTTC.

The chain links TRBV6-5 to TRBJ2-5; 12 bases match TRBD2. V trimming: 6 bases; J trimming: 5 bases; junction bases outside the gene matches: 7. Germline loops: CDR1 MNHEY, CDR2 SVGAGI. The CDR3 runs to 15 residues. The CDR3 nucleotides are TGTGCCAGCAGGGCCGAGGGACTAGCGGGCGAGACCCAGTACTTC. This codes for CASRAEGLAGETQYF.

The chain carries TRBV14 and TRBJ2-1; 12 nucleotides match TRBD2. V lost 5 bases and J lost 9; bases outside the gene matches: 11. The CDR3 is made up of 16 amino acids. The germline V gene has CDR1 SGHDN and CDR2 FVKESK. The CDR3 bases are TGTGCCAGCAGCGAAGCTAGCGGGAGGGTGATCGGTGAGCAGTTCTTC. It yields the protein CASSEASGRVIGEQFF.

This clone has just a few counts. This chain uses TRBV11-2 with TRBJ2-5; 12 nucleotides match TRBD2. After removal of 5 bases from V and 5 bases from J, the junction contained 9 bases not matched to a gene. The CDR3 spans 16 residues. From germline, CDR1 is SGHAT and CDR2 FQNNGV. CDR3 sequence reads: CASSNLAGGPRETQYF. The DNA for the CDR3 is TGTGCCAGCAGCAACCTAGCGGGGGGGCCCCGGGAGACCCAGTACTTC. Full variable domain (rest looked up from reference TRBV11-2 and TRBJ2-5): EAGVAQSPRYKIIEKRQSVAFWCNPISGHATLYWYQQILGQGPKLLIQFQNNGVVDDSQLPKDRFSAERLKGVDSTLKIQPAKLEDSAVYLCASSNLAGGPRETQYFGPGTRLLVL.

The chain recombines TRBV19 with TRBJ1-5, with no clear D. With 5 bases removed from V and 1 base from J, the gap between germline ends came to 12 bases. Germline V gene lookup returns CDR1 LNHDA and CDR2 SQIVND (reference sequence). The CDR3 is 15 amino acids. The CDR3 here is CASSSRGGSNQPQHF. In nucleotides, the CDR3 is TGTGCCAGTAGTTCCCGAGGCGGGAGCAATCAGCCCCAGCATTTT.

This clone was observed a single time. This sequence joins TRBV6-6 and TRBJ2-7, with TRBD2 matching over 7 bases. The CDR3 consists of 18 residues. The trim removed 6 bases at V and 0 bases at J, leaving 17 bases unmatched. Per germline, CDR1 MNHNY and CDR2 SVGAGI (reference sequence). CDR3 protein: CASSRAGGGELYSYEQYF. CDR3 bases: TGTGCCAGCAGCCGAGCTGGGGGGGGAGAGCTTTACTCCTACGAGCAGTACTTC.

V is TRBV5-1 and J is TRBJ2-2; D gene ambiguous. Germline CDR1 is SGHRS and CDR2 is YFSETQ. The CDR3 is made up of 13 amino acids. Trimming shortened V by 5 bases and J by 4 bases, and 9 bases separated the two germline ends. The CDR3 coding sequence is TGCGCCAGCAGGTCTCTCCCCACCGGGGAGCTGTTTTTT. Protein product: CASRSLPTGELFF.

The rearrangement uses TRBV12-3 or TRBV12-4 and TRBJ1-2; D is possibly TRBD1 (5 bases). This CDR3 is built from 13 residues. Trimming removed 5 bases at V and 8 bases at J, with 15 bases between. The CDR3 sequence is CASSPTRVGGYTF. The CDR3, as DNA: TGTGCCAGCAGTCCCACCAGGGTGGGAGGCTACACCTTC.

This clone was picked up a small number of times. The chain uses TRBV5-4 and TRBJ2-3, with 11 bases aligning to TRBD2. With 4 bases clipped from V and 1 base from J, the junction kept 5 bases outside the gene matches. The germline gives CDR1 SGHNT, CDR2 YYREEE (reference sequence). This CDR3 is 16 amino acids long. The CDR3 is CASSPGLAARTDTQYF. The CDR3 DNA is TGTGCCAGCAGCCCGGGACTAGCGGCCCGCACAGATACGCAGTATTTT.

The chain recombines TRBV6-1 with TRBJ1-1, with 8 nucleotides matching TRBD1. J gave up 1 base and V 3 bases, and 1 base lay outside the gene matches. The CDR3 is 14 residues long. CDR1 is MNHNS, CDR2 SASEGT, per germline. The CDR3 sequence: CASSETGENTEAFF. The CDR3 DNA sequence: TGTGCCAGCAGTGAGACAGGGGAGAACACTGAAGCTTTCTTT.

The chain recombines TRBV4-3 with TRBJ2-3; 8 nucleotides agree with TRBD1. CDR3 length equals 16 residues. CDR1 LGHNA and CDR2 YSLEER come from the germline V gene. V was pared by 4 bases and J by 3 bases, with 9 bases of the junction left unmatched. CDR3 protein: CASSPSTGARTDTQYF. The CDR3 coding sequence is TGCGCCAGCAGCCCTTCGACAGGGGCGAGAACAGATACGCAGTATTTT.

This chain links TRBV16 with TRBJ2-7; TRBD1 might be the D (6 bases). The V gene's germline CDR1 is KGHSY and CDR2 FQNENV. Trimming took 4 bases from V and 4 from J, leaving 11 bases between them. The CDR3 runs to 13 residues. This CDR3 is CASSLDRTYEQYF. DNA for the CDR3: TGTGCCAGCAGCCTGGACAGAACTTACGAGCAGTACTTC.

CDR3 coding DNA: TGTGCCAGCAGTGAGTACACCGGGGAGCTGTTTTTT. This codes for CASSEYTGELFF. The rearrangement uses TRBV6-6 and TRBJ2-2; D gene uncertain. Germline CDR1 MNHNY, CDR2 SVGAGI (reference sequence). The CDR3 is made up of 12 amino acids. V lost 5 bases and J lost 3, with 4 bases in between.

This clone was seen just once. V usage is TRBV11-2 and J usage is TRBJ2-7, with D possibly matching TRBD2 (6 bases). This CDR3 has 12 residues. The V end lost 4 bases, the J end lost 3 bases, and 7 bases lay between the germline ends. Germline CDR1 SGHAT, CDR2 FQNNGV. The chain's CDR3 is CASSSSDYEQYF. The CDR3 DNA reads as TGTGCCAGCAGCTCTAGCGACTACGAGCAGTACTTC.

This chain joins TRBV10-2 and TRBJ1-5; unclear D gene. The CDR3 consists of 14 residues. Trimming stripped 8 bases from V and 9 bases from J, with 20 bases between. Germline assignment: CDR1 WSHSY and CDR2 SAAADI. The CDR3 protein is CASRVGREIGPQHF. Written as DNA, the CDR3 is TGCGCCAGCCGAGTTGGACGGGAGATAGGGCCCCAGCATTTT.